What follows are 8 T cell receptor beta chains derived from one specimen sequenced in a study of T cells in localized non-small cell lung cancer. Only in-frame clones appear in the TCRdb table, and some are missing; sequencing was by immunoSEQ multiplex PCR. Here the sample spans about 1,300 clones, roughly a quarter being singletons. The sequences come from lung tumor tissue, collected before any cancer treatment. These TCRs come from a male donor at least 60 years old with stage I lung adenocarcinoma.

The chain carries TRBV30 and TRBJ2-7; D not certain. V was pared by 0 bases and J by 1 base, with 7 bases between. Germline lookup yields CDR1 GTSNPN and CDR2 SVGIG (reference sequence). The CDR3 sequence is 13 residues long. The CDR3 region is CAWSVSESYEQYF. The CDR3 DNA reads TGTGCCTGGAGTGTGAGTGAATCCTACGAGCAGTACTTC.

The chain carries TRBV19 and TRBJ2-4; D might be TRBD2 (6 bases). CDR3 length: 16 residues. CDR1 and CDR2 (germline): LNHDA, SQIVND (reference sequence). Trimming cost V 3 bases and J 2 bases, with 14 bases left between them. The CDR3 nucleotides read TGTGCCAGTAGTATCATTCTGGGGGGAACCAAAAACATTCAGTACTTC. The encoded protein is CASSIILGGTKNIQYF. The full variable domain, in which reference TRBV19 and TRBJ2-4 provide the parts outside the CDR3, is DGGITQSPKYLFRKEGQNVTLSCEQNLNHDAMYWYRQDPGQGLRLIYYSQIVNDFQKGDIAEGYSVSREKKESFPLTVTSAQKNPTAFYLCASSIILGGTKNIQYFGAGTRLSVL.

The gene calls are TRBV5-1 and TRBJ1-5, with 7 nucleotides matching TRBD1. Germline V gene lookup returns CDR1 SGHRS and CDR2 YFSETQ. Unmatched junction bases numbered 7, after V lost 2 bases and J lost 2 bases. This CDR3 contains 16 residues. The CDR3 protein is CASSLTVRGGNQPQHF. CDR3 in DNA: TGCGCCAGCAGCTTAACTGTCAGGGGGGGCAATCAGCCCCAGCATTTT.

The gene calls are TRBV11-3 and TRBJ2-5, with a weak D call TRBD2 (7 bases). This CDR3 spans 15 amino acids. Germline lookup yields CDR1 SGHNT and CDR2 YENEEA. Trimming took 5 bases from V and 2 from J, leaving 15 bases between them. This chain's CDR3 is CASSARGGGQETQYF. Here the CDR3 DNA reads TGTGCCAGCAGCGCGAGAGGGGGGGGTCAAGAGACCCAGTACTTC.

This chain links TRBV6-8 with TRBJ1-1; tentatively, D is TRBD1 (5 bases). The V and J ends lost 6 bases and 11 bases respectively, with 19 bases between them. Germline loops: CDR1 MNHGY, CDR2 SAAAGT. This CDR3 comprises 13 residues. CDR3 sequence: CASRTLSGTAAFF. The CDR3 DNA reads TGTGCCAGCAGAACCCTTTCCGGGACTGCCGCTTTCTTT.

This clone was seen more than once but under ten times. The rearrangement uses TRBV6-8 and TRBJ2-1; 15 positions agree with TRBD2. The germline V gene encodes CDR1 MNHGY and CDR2 SAAAGT. This CDR3 spans 20 amino acids. The J segment lost 0 bases and the V segment lost 2 bases, leaving 8 bases of the junction unmatched. The CDR3 sequence: CASSYPRTSGRAGSYNEQFF. The CDR3 region has the DNA TGTGCCAGCAGTTACCCGCGGACTAGCGGGAGGGCGGGCTCCTACAATGAGCAGTTCTTC.

In this sample, this clone turned up a few times. The chain uses TRBV6-8 and TRBJ2-5; D perhaps matches TRBD1 (6 bases). This CDR3 region has 13 residues. The V end was cut by 4 bases, the J end by 3 bases, with 9 bases between. The germline CDR1 and CDR2 sequences are MNHGY and SAAAGT. Here the CDR3 DNA reads TGTGCCAGCAGTTTTAACAGGGAAGAGACCCAGTACTTC. Amino acid sequence: CASSFNREETQYF.

In this sample, this clone turned up a few times. The chain links TRBV6-8 to TRBJ2-1, with D perhaps matching TRBD2 (5 bases). This CDR3 has 16 amino acids. V dropped 0 bases and J dropped 2 bases, with 11 bases sitting between them. Germline CDR1 reads MNHGY; CDR2 reads SAAAGT. CDR3 protein: CASSYSPSRTYNEQFF. CDR3 coding DNA: TGTGCCAGCAGTTACTCTCCTAGCAGGACCTACAATGAGCAGTTCTTC.